Here is one T cell receptor (beta chain) with its context. The antigen is unknown. PCR amplification relied on 60 Vbeta primers (plus 13 Jbeta primers). TCRdb's copy holds only in-frame clones and misses some; the assay was immunoSEQ multiplex PCR. The sample lists 100,000 to 150,000 clones; about three quarters were seen once. The entry originates in a study of cytomegalovirus exposure and HLA in healthy donors. Study-wide background: Findings of an earlier analysis included some 120 million unique TCR beta sequences from 180 million or so T cells. Study-level points and caveats: Association of a missense DCLRE1C variant with TCR beta V- and J-gene trimming was reported in a later analysis. Analysis was performed later, and it showed HLA-associated TCR beta chains to be more clonally expanded than equally common others.

After removal of 5 bases from V and 6 bases from J, the junction contained 1 base not matched to a gene. The CDR3 length is 12 residues. Germline V CDR1 and CDR2: SGHAT, FQNNGV. V usage is TRBV11-2 and J usage is TRBJ2-1; TRBD1 matches at 7 bases. This receptor was obtained from a woman between 40 and 55 years old in good health and CMV-seronegative. Sequencing was performed on PBMCs. This CDR3 is CASSAGGNEQFF. The CDR3 DNA reads as TGTGCCAGCAGCGCAGGGGGCAATGAGCAGTTCTTC.